Reported below is one T cell receptor beta chain. Distinct nucleotide sequences in the sample also encode this CDR3. The CDR3 length is 13 residues. CDR1 is MNHEY, CDR2 SVGAGI, per germline. V gave up 5 bases and J gave up 4 bases, with 11 bases separating them. The assay was immunoSEQ multiplex PCR, and TCRdb's table has in-frame clones only and misses some. The sample has around 160,000 clones, about nine tenths seen once. This entry comes from a study of T cell responses to AZD1222 COVID-19 vaccine. The chain uses TRBV6-5 and TRBJ1-2, with a weak D call TRBD1 (6 bases). This clonotype was sampled from an adult in good health. Specimen: peripheral blood, collected on day 0 of AZD1222 vaccination. As DNA, the CDR3 is TGTGCCAGCAGTCCTCAGGGGAGCTATGGCTACACCTTC. This translates into CASSPQGSYGYTF.